The 8 T cell receptor beta chains below come from one sample, sequenced in a study of T cell responses to AZD1222 COVID-19 vaccine. Profiled with immunoSEQ multiplex PCR; TCRdb holds only in-frame clones, not every one. The sample consists of around 140,000 clones, roughly nine tenths of them appearing once. The sample consisted of peripheral blood, taken on day 0 of AZD1222 vaccination. These receptors came from an adult in good health.

The rearrangement joins TRBV10-3 to TRBJ1-2; 9 bases agree with TRBD1. The CDR3 runs to 13 residues. Unmatched junction bases numbered 6, after V lost 5 bases and J lost 8 bases. CDR1 is ENHRY, CDR2 SYGVKD, per germline. CDR3 in amino acids: CAISRDRATGYTF. CDR3 bases: TGTGCCATCAGTAGGGACAGGGCAACGGGCTACACCTTC.

The chain joins TRBV5-6 to TRBJ2-5; 13 bases are a match to TRBD2. The junction had 7 bases not matched to a gene; V was cut back by 0 bases and J by 5 bases. In germline, CDR1 is SGHDT, CDR2 YYEEEE. This CDR3 has 17 residues. Here the CDR3 DNA reads TGTGCCAGCAGCTTGGTTCGGACTAGCGGGAGTTCGGAGACCCAGTACTTC. Residues: CASSLVRTSGSSETQYF.

The chain combines TRBV27 with TRBJ1-1; D unresolved. CDR1 MNHEY and CDR2 SMNVEV come from the germline V gene (reference sequence). This CDR3 has 14 residues. The ends were cut back, 0 bases at V and 2 bases at J, with 7 bases in the middle. The CDR3 region is CASSLSRRNTEAFF. The CDR3 bases are TGTGCCAGCAGTTTATCCCGAAGAAACACTGAAGCTTTCTTT.

The rearrangement joins TRBV4-1 to TRBJ2-3; D is ambiguous. This CDR3 spans 15 amino acids. Germline V gives CDR1 MGHRA, CDR2 YSYEKL. With 2 bases removed from V and 1 base from J, the gap between germline ends came to 10 bases. The CDR3 DNA sequence: TGCGCCAGCAGCCAATGGGATCGGGGCACAGATACGCAGTATTTT. Its protein product is CASSQWDRGTDTQYF.

This clone came up once. V and J are TRBV7-9 and TRBJ2-2, with TRBD2 matching 7 bases. The CDR3 contains 16 residues. With 2 bases clipped from V and 3 bases from J, the junction kept 6 bases outside the gene matches. CDR1 and CDR2 (germline): SEHNR, FQNEAQ (reference sequence). The DNA of the CDR3 is TGTGCCAGCAGCTTATCAGCGGGGTTTTACACCGGGGAGCTGTTTTTT. Translated, it gives CASSLSAGFYTGELFF.

This rearrangement joins TRBV28 to TRBJ2-1; 9 positions match TRBD1. V shed 6 bases, J shed 15 bases, and the junction held 15 bases outside the gene matches. CDR3 length: 14 residues. Germline lookup yields CDR1 MDHEN and CDR2 SYDVKM. This chain's CDR3 is CASRVPTKGTGTFF. CDR3 DNA sequence: TGTGCCAGCAGAGTTCCCACCAAGGGGACAGGGACGTTCTTC.

This chain links TRBV18 with TRBJ1-3; 7 nucleotides agree with TRBD1. Trimming removed 2 bases from V and 0 bases from J; junction bases left unmatched: 4. From germline, CDR1 is KGHSH and CDR2 LQKENI. The CDR3 is made up of 16 amino acids. The CDR3 region is CASSPTGEISGNTIYF. The CDR3 DNA reads as TGTGCCAGCTCACCAACAGGGGAAATCTCTGGAAACACCATATATTTT.

The genes are TRBV11-2 and TRBJ2-7, with 12 bases that match TRBD2. The CDR3 spans 15 residues. Germline assignment: CDR1 SGHAT and CDR2 FQNNGV. Trimming at V came to 1 base and at J to 5 bases, leaving 3 bases not matched to a gene. The CDR3 protein is CASSLVTSGSNEQYF. CDR3 in DNA: TGTGCCAGCAGCTTAGTGACTAGCGGGAGCAACGAGCAGTACTTC.